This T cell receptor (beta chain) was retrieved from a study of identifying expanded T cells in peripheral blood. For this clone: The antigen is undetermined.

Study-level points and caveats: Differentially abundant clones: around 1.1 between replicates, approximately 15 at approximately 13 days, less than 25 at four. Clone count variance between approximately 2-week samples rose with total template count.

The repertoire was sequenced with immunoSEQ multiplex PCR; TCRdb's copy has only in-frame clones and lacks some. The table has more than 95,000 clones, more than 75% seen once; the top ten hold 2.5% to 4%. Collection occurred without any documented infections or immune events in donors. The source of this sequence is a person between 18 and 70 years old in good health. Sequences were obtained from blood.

The CDR3 region is CASTQDRGDTEAFF. CDR3 nucleotides: TGTGCCAGCACCCAGGACAGGGGGGACACTGAAGCTTTCTTT. The chain is built from TRBV7-9 and TRBJ1-1; 10 bases are a match to TRBD1. The CDR3 totals 14 residues. Per the germline V gene, CDR1 is SEHNR and CDR2 is FQNEAQ (reference sequence). The ends lost 7 bases at V and 3 bases at J; junction bases unmatched: 5.